Below, 14 T cell receptor beta chains from the same sample are listed, as sequenced in a study of vaccination effects on CD4 cells after COVID-19. These receptors have no identified antigens. Assay used: immunoSEQ multiplex PCR; TCRdb lists only in-frame clones, some missing. The sample holds tens of thousands of clones, less than 80% seen once. Cultured cells yielded isolated CD4+ T cells after 10 days. Subjects were given two BNT162b2 or mRNA-1273 vaccine doses. Sequencing used CD4+ T cells from PBMCs cultured without peptide, obtained after COVID-19 vaccination. The receptors here all came from a human donor who received a COVID-19 vaccine.

This clone occurred a few times. V and J are TRBV7-3 and TRBJ2-2, with D uncertain. The CDR3 covers 14 residues. V was cut by 0 bases and J by 4 bases, with 6 bases left in between. Germline CDR1 is SGHTA and CDR2 is FQGTGA. CDR3 bases: TGTGCCAGCAGCTTAACCCCGGGCACCGGGGAGCTGTTTTTT. It translates to CASSLTPGTGELFF.

The chain joins TRBV7-9 to TRBJ2-5; D uncertain. Trimming left V 1 base short and J 5 bases short, with 17 bases between. Germline V gene data show CDR1 as SEHNR and CDR2 as FQNEAQ (reference sequence). This CDR3 has 16 amino acids. CDR3 DNA: TGTGCCAGCAGCTTAGAAAGGGCTCCCCGGAGTGAGACCCAGTACTTC. It yields the protein CASSLERAPRSETQYF.

The rearrangement joins TRBV6-1 to TRBJ1-6; 10 positions match TRBD1. Germline trimming cut 3 bases from V and 10 bases from J; bases unmatched to any gene: 6. The CDR3 is made up of 15 amino acids. Germline V lookup: CDR1 MNHNS, CDR2 SASEGT. CDR3 nucleotide sequence: TGTGCCAGCAGTGAGATGACAGGGGGCTGGTCACCCCTCCACTTT. Translation gives CASSEMTGGWSPLHF.

The V gene is TRBV11-2, the J gene TRBJ1-4, with TRBD1 matching 7 bases. The CDR3 extends over 14 amino acids. V shed 2 bases and J 10 bases; nucleotides not matched to a gene: 7. CDR1 SGHAT and CDR2 FQNNGV come from the germline V gene. In DNA, the CDR3 is TGTGCCAGCAGCTTACAGGGGGGGTTTGCAAAACTGTTTTTT. Protein sequence: CASSLQGGFAKLFF.

The chain recombines TRBV27 with TRBJ2-2; 12 bases fit TRBD2. The CDR3 sequence is 16 residues long. J gave up 4 bases and V 2 bases, and 2 bases lay outside the gene matches. Germline lookup yields CDR1 MNHEY and CDR2 SMNVEV (reference sequence). The CDR3 DNA reads as TGTGCCAGCAGTTTACTAGCGGGGGGGCTCACCGGGGAGCTGTTTTTT. It is translated as CASSLLAGGLTGELFF.

The chain couples TRBV5-1 to TRBJ1-3, with D perhaps matching TRBD1 (5 bases). The CDR3 consists of 16 residues. CDR1 is SGHRS and CDR2 is YFSETQ in the germline V gene. The V end lost 1 base, the J end lost 3 bases, and 14 bases lay between the germline ends. CDR3 in DNA: TGCGCCAGCAGCTTGCGTTCAGGGTCAGATGGAAACACCATATATTTT. Encoded protein: CASSLRSGSDGNTIYF.

This clone was recorded once. V is TRBV5-1 and J is TRBJ2-1; 7 bases map to TRBD1. In germline, CDR1 is SGHRS, CDR2 YFSETQ. The CDR3 contains 15 residues. The V segment lost 4 bases and the J segment 8 bases; nucleotides outside the gene matches: 12. This CDR3 is CASSQGGTAGDEQFF. CDR3 DNA sequence: TGCGCCAGCAGCCAGGGTGGGACAGCCGGAGATGAGCAGTTCTTC. The whole variable domain, remainder taken from reference TRBV5-1 and TRBJ2-1, is KAGVTQTPRYLIKTRGQQVTLSCSPISGHRSVSWYQQTPGQGLQFLFEYFSETQRNKGNFPGRFSGRQFSNSRSEMNVSTLELGDSALYLCASSQGGTAGDEQFFGPGTRLTVL.

The chain recombines TRBV9 with TRBJ1-3; the D gene is possibly TRBD1 (5 bases). The V and J ends lost 4 bases and 1 base respectively, with 12 bases between them. This CDR3 region has 15 residues. Germline-derived CDR1 and CDR2 are SGDLS and YYNGEE. The CDR3 coding sequence is TGTGCCAGCAGCCTCAGTGGGGGATCTGGAAACACCATATATTTT. This translates into CASSLSGGSGNTIYF.

J is TRBJ2-5 and V is TRBV6-6; D unclear. CDR3 length: 16 amino acids. In germline, CDR1 is MNHNY, CDR2 SVGAGI (reference sequence). Trimming removed 0 bases from V and 0 bases from J, with 11 bases in between. DNA for the CDR3: TGTGCCAGCAGTTACTCGGGCCTTCAGTACCAAGAGACCCAGTACTTC. Its translation: CASSYSGLQYQETQYF.

The V gene is TRBV19, the J gene TRBJ2-1; TRBD1 or TRBD2 may be the D gene (5 bases each). Per the germline V gene, CDR1 is LNHDA and CDR2 is SQIVND (reference sequence). This CDR3 spans 19 amino acids. V lost 4 bases to trimming and J lost 0 bases, with 22 bases between them. This CDR3 is CASSTQPGRGPSSYNEQFF. In nucleotides, the CDR3 is TGTGCCAGTAGTACTCAGCCGGGACGAGGCCCAAGCTCCTACAATGAGCAGTTCTTC.

V and J are TRBV6-6 and TRBJ1-6; D gene unclear. This CDR3 comprises 12 residues. The ends were cut back, 6 bases at V and 10 bases at J, with 10 bases in the middle. Germline-derived CDR1 and CDR2 are MNHNY and SVGAGI (reference sequence). The CDR3 sequence: CASREGHSPLHF. The CDR3 bases are TGTGCCAGCAGGGAGGGTCACTCACCCCTCCACTTT.

A single count supports this clone. V is TRBV19 and J is TRBJ1-2; 9 nucleotides line up with TRBD1. J gave up 4 bases and V 6 bases, and 6 bases lay outside the gene matches. The CDR3 runs 14 residues. Germline V gives CDR1 LNHDA, CDR2 SQIVND (reference sequence). Here the CDR3 reads CASRFGQGSYGYTF. The CDR3 DNA reads as TGTGCCAGTAGATTTGGACAGGGGTCCTATGGCTACACCTTC. Full variable domain (rest looked up from reference TRBV19 and TRBJ1-2): DGGITQSPKYLFRKEGQNVTLSCEQNLNHDAMYWYRQDPGQGLRLIYYSQIVNDFQKGDIAEGYSVSREKKESFPLTVTSAQKNPTAFYLCASRFGQGSYGYTFGSGTRLTVV.

The chain uses TRBV27 and TRBJ2-3, with D unclear. The V gene's germline CDR1 is MNHEY and CDR2 SMNVEV (reference sequence). The CDR3 has 14 amino acids. Trimming removed 3 bases at V and 4 bases at J, with 11 bases between. As DNA, the CDR3 is TGTGCCAGCAGTTTGGTGGTTCGAGCAGATACGCAGTATTTT. Its translation is CASSLVVRADTQYF.

The rearrangement uses TRBV7-2 and TRBJ2-5, with 7 bases aligning to TRBD1. CDR1 SGHTA and CDR2 FQGNSA come from the germline V gene. This CDR3 has 15 residues. Unmatched junction bases numbered 4, after V lost 2 bases and J lost 1 base. The CDR3 loop reads CASSLMGQPQETQYF. CDR3 in DNA: TGTGCCAGCAGCTTAATGGGACAGCCCCAAGAGACCCAGTACTTC.